This T cell receptor beta chain derives from a study of T-cell memory formation after mild COVID-19. This clonotype was picked up many times. From the 5' RACE reads, TCRdb called clonotypes with MiXCR, one entry per CDR3 protein. This sample has about 610,000 distinct CDR3 sequences; about 18% occur once, and the top ten carry approximately 8.1%. V gave up 8 bases and J gave up 6 bases; unmatched junction bases: 13. CDR3 length: 15 residues. V usage is TRBV23-1 and J usage is TRBJ2-3; 8 bases align to TRBD1. TRBV23-1 is annotated as an ORF whose role is uncertain. The TCR comes from an adult woman who had mild COVID-19 (a few samples of this study predate the infection). Cell type and time point are not known. Input material: PBMCs or a T cell subset sorted from them (not recorded which). CDR3 loop: CASGQGARVSDTQYF. The DNA for the CDR3 is TGCGCCAGCGGGCAGGGGGCGCGTGTTTCCGATACGCAGTATTTT.